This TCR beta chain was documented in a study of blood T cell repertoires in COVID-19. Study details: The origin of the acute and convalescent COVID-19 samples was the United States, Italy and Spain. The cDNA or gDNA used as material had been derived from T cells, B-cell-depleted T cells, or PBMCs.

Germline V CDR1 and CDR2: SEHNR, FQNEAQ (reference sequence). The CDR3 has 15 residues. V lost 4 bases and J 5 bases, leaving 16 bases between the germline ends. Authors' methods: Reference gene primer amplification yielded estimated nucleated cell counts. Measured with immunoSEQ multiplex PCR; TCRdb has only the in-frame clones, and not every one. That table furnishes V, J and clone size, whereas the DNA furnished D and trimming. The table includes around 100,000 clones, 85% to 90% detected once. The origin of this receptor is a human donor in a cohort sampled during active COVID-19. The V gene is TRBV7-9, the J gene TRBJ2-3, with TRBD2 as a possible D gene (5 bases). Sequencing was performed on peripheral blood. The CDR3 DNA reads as TGTGCCAGCAGCTCTGGAGAGATAGGGAGAGATACGCAGTATTTT. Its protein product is CASSSGEIGRDTQYF.